This paragraph reports one T cell receptor beta chain. No antigen is known for it. No base-level quality is on record; no much larger clone is a single base apart. One collaborating source in Seattle enrolled patients while the patients were actively infected and followed the patients over time throughout the course of disease. The collaborating institutions used their own protocols to collect whole blood in K2EDTA tubes. For TCRbeta analysis, collaborators shipped samples in one of three forms: frozen whole blood, isolated PBMCs, or DNA extracted from either of those sample types. CDR1 and CDR2 (MNHEY, SVGAGI) derive from the germline V gene. V drops 3 bases and J drops 8 bases, leaving 13 bases in between. From the cysteine up to the phenylalanine, the CDR3 has a length of 13 residues. This entry keeps only the CDR3 DNA: 39 bases, framed from base 1. This sample is drawn from a study of blood T cell repertoires in COVID-19 (dated by TCRdb to the early 2020s). Regarding the study in general: Samples from collaborators originated in the United States, Italy and Spain and spanned both the acute and convalescent phases of COVID-19. Nearly every sample came with metadata listing a de-identified subject ID, COVID-19 status, age in years and sex. The repertoires were made available in a free public database intended to serve as a resource for research on the immune response to SARS-CoV-2. Samples were obtained from the ongoing ImmuneRACE study (first 160 participants) and from 1,000 to 1,500 subjects provided by 6 global collaborators. The material from the prospective study consisted of cDNA or gDNA derived from T cells, B-cell-depleted T cells, or PBMCs. Where HLA class I and class II types were available, the types were taken from metadata supplied by the sample provider, not from assay-based typing. The dataset comprised deeply sampled blood TCRbeta repertoires from subjects exposed to, actively infected with, or recovered from COVID-19.

The immunoSEQ Assay, a bias-controlled multiplex PCR, was used to amplify TCRbeta CDR3 regions from genomic DNA. The authors' analysis ran thus. Nucleated cell counts per sample were estimated from amplification of reference gene primers within the assay. To quantify the absolute abundance of each unique TCRbeta CDR3 rearrangement, sequence reads were collapsed and filtered. For each sample, productive Simpson clonality was calculated by taking the square root of Simpson's diversity index across productive rearrangements. TCRdb mirrors the immuneACCESS table, restricted to in-frame sequences. Some clones are absent from its copies; in checked studies, under half trace to an unresolved V gene, and the reason for the others is unknown. From that table come the V and J calls and clone size; the DNA was used to work out D and trimming. The sample contains 220,000 or so clones, 85% to 90% of them found a single time. In total, the top ten clones hold roughly a tenth of the sample.

Overall study outcomes, separate from this receptor: The amount of clinical and demographic metadata varied by source and participant and was provided uncurated.

The TCR was taken from a woman in her 50s with COVID-19, enrolled during active disease. The sample was peripheral blood. Recombination linked TRBV6-5 to TRBJ1-2; the D gene is possibly TRBD1, with 6 bases matching. The sequenced DNA: TGTGCCAGCAGTTATGGGGGGGCTCGGGGCTACACCTTC. The encoded protein is CASSYGGARGYTF.